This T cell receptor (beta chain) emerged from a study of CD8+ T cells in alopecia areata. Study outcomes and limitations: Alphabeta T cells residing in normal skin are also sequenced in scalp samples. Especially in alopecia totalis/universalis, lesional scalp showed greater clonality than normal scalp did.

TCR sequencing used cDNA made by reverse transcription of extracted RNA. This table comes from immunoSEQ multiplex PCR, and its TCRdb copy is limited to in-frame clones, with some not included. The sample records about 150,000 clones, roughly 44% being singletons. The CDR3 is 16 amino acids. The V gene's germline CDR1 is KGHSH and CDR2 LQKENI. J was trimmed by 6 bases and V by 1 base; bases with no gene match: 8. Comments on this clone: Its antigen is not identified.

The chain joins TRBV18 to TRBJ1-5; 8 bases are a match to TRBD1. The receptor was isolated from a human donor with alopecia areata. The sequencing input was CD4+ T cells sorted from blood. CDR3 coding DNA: TGTGCCAGCTCACCACTCCCTCTACAGGGGGGTCAGCCCCAGCATTTT. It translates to CASSPLPLQGGQPQHF.